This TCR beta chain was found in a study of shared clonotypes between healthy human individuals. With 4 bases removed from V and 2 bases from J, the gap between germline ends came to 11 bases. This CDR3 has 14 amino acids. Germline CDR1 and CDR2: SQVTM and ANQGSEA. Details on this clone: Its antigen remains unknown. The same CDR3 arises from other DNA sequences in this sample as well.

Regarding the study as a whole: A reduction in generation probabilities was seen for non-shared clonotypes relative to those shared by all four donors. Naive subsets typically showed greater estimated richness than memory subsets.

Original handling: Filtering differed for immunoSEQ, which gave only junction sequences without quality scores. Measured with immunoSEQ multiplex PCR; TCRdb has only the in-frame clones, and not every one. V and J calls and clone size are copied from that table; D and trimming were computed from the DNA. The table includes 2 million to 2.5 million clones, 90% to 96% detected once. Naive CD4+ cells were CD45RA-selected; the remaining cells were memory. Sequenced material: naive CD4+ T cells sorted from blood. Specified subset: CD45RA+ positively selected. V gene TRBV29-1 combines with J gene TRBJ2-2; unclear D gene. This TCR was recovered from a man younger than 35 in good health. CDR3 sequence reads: CSVGAGTNTGELFF. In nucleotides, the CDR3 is TGCAGCGTTGGGGCAGGAACAAACACCGGGGAGCTGTTTTTT.